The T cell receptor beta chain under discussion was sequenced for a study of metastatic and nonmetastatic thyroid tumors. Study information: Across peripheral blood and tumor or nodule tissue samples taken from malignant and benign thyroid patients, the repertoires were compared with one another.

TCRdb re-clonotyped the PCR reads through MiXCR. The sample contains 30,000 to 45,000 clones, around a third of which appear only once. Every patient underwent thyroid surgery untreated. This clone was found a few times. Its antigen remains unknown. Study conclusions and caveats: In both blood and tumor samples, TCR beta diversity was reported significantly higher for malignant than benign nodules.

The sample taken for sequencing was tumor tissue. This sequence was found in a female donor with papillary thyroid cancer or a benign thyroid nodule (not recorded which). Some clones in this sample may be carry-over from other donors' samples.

The DNA of the CDR3 is TGTGCCAGCAGATGGACAGGGGGCTACGAGCAGTACTTC. This codes for CASRWTGGYEQYF. This chain links TRBV27 with TRBJ2-7; 10 nucleotides align to TRBD1. Germline values: CDR1 MNHEY, CDR2 SMNVEV (reference sequence). This CDR3 is built from 13 residues. V lost 6 bases and J lost 3; bases outside the gene matches: 2.